These 3 T cell receptor beta chains were sequenced from one sample in a study of control samples from healthy donors and cancer patients. Assay used: immunoSEQ multiplex PCR; TCRdb lists only in-frame clones, some missing. The sample holds 170,000 or so clones; 90% to 95% are singletons and the top ten take about 9.3%. The sample was blood. These receptors were collected from a middle-aged woman in good health.

In DNA, the CDR3 is TGTGCCAGCAGCTTATACAGAATAAGCTCCTACAATGAGCAGTTCTTC. It translates to CASSLYRISSYNEQFF. The chain joins TRBV7-8 to TRBJ2-1; unclear D gene. The CDR3 is 16 amino acids. Germline CDR1 SGHVS, CDR2 FQNEAQ. Trimming shortened V by 2 bases and J by 0 bases, and 11 bases separated the two germline ends.

On this clone itself: A read error may account for a junction end that differs from germline. This chain uses TRBV9 with TRBJ1-2; tentative D call: TRBD1 (6 bases). The CDR3 has 15 residues. Germline V gene data show CDR1 as SGDLS and CDR2 as YYNGEE. The CDR3 region has the DNA TGTGCCGGCAGCGCCGGTGGGGGGCGGAACTATGGCTACACCTTC. Translation gives CAGSAGGGRNYGYTF.

This chain connects TRBV6-5 to TRBJ2-5; 12 bases line up with TRBD2. The junction had 3 bases not matched to a gene; V was cut back by 2 bases and J by 5 bases. Germline assignment: CDR1 MNHEY and CDR2 SVGAGI. The CDR3 spans 15 residues. The CDR3 bases are TGTGCCAGCAGTTACGGACTAGCGGGATCTGAGACCCAGTACTTC. This gives the protein CASSYGLAGSETQYF.